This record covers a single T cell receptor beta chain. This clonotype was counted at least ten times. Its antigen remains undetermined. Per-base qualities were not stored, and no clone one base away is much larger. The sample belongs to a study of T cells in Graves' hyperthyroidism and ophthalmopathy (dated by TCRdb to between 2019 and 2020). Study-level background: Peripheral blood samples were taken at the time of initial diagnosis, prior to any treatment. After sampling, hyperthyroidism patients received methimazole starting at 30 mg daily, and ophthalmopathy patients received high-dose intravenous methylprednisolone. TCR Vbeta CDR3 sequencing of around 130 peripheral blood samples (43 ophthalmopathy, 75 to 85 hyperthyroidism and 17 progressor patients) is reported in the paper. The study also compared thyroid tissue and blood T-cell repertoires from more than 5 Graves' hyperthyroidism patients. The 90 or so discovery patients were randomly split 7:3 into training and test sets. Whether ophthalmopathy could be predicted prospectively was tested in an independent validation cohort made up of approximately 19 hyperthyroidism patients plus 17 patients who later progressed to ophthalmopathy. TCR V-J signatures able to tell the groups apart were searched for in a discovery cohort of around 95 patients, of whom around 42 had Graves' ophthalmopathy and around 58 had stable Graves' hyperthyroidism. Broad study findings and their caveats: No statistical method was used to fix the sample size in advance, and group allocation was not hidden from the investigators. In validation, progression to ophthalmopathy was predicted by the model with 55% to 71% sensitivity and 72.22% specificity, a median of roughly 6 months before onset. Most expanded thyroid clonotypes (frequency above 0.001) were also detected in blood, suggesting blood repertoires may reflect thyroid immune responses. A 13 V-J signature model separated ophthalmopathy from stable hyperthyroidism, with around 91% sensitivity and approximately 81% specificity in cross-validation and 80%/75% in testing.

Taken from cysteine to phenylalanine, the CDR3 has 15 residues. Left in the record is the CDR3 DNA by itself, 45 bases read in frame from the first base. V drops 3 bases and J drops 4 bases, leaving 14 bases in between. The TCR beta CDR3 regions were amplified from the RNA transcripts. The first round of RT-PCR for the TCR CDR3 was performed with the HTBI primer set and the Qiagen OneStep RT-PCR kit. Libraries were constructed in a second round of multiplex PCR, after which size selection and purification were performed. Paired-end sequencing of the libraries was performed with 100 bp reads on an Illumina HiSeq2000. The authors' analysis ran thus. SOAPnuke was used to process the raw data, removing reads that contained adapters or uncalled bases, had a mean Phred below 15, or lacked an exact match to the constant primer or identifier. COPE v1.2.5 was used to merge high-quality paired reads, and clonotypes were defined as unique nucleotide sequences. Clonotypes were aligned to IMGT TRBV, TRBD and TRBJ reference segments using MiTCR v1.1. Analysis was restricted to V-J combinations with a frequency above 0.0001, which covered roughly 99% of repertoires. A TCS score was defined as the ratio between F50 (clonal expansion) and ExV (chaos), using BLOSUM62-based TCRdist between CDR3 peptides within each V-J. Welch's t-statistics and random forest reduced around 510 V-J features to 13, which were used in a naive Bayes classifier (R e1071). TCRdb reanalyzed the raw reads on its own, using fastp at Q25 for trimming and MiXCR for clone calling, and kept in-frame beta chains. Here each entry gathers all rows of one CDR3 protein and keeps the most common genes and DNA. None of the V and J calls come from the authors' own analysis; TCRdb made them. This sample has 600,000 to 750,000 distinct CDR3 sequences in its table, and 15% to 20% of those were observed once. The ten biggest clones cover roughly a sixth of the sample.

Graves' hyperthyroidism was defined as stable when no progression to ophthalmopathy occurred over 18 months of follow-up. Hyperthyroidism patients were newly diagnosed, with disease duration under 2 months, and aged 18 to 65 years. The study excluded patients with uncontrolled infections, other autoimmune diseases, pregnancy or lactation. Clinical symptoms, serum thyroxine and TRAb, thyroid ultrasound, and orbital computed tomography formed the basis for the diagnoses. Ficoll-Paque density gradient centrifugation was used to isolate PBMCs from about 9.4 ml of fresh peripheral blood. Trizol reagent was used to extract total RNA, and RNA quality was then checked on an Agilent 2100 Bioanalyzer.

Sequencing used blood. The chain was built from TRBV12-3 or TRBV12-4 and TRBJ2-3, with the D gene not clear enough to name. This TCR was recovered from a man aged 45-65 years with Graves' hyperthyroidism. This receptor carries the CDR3 CASSLDHWLADTQYF. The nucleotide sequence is TGTGCCAGCAGTTTGGACCATTGGTTGGCAGATACGCAGTATTTT.